Each of the 26 T cell receptor beta chains below was sequenced from the same sample in a study of monozygotic twins with inflammatory bowel disease. TCRdb re-called the 5' RACE reads; one entry per CDR3 protein, DNA not given. The listing contains 200,000 to 250,000 distinct CDR3 sequences. Sequences were obtained from blood. These receptors all come from a human donor with ulcerative colitis or Crohn's disease, or a healthy co-twin of an affected twin (not recorded which).

V is TRBV5-1 and J is TRBJ1-6; TCRdb selects TRBD1, and the lack of DNA leaves this call unchecked. The CDR3 is made up of 19 amino acids. The germline V gene encodes CDR1 SGHRS and CDR2 YFSETQ. CDR3 residues: CASSKGGQGMSSYNSPLHF.

The chain employs TRBV4-2 and TRBJ2-7. CDR3 length equals 14 residues. Germline-derived CDR1 and CDR2 are LGHNA and YNFKEQ. This CDR3 is CASSYTGSSYEQYF.

The genes are TRBV18 and TRBJ2-7; TCRdb's D gene call, TRBD2, goes unchecked for lack of DNA. Germline loops: CDR1 KGHSH, CDR2 LQKENI. The CDR3 runs 20 residues. CDR3 protein: CASSPNLTSGGARSLYEQYF.

This rearrangement joins TRBV20-1 to TRBJ1-5; the D call from TCRdb, TRBD1, cannot be confirmed without DNA. CDR1 and CDR2 from the germline V gene are DFQATT and SNEGSKA (reference sequence). The CDR3 consists of 14 residues. Here the CDR3 reads CSANRQGGNQPQHF.

The chain employs TRBV2 and TRBJ1-5; lacking DNA, the TRBD1 call made by TCRdb goes unchecked. This CDR3 is 13 amino acids long. CDR1 and CDR2 (germline): SNHLY, FYNNEI. CDR3 in amino acids: CASTIGTPVPQHF.

This chain links TRBV11-2 with TRBJ2-7; TCRdb's D gene call, TRBD2, goes unchecked for lack of DNA. The CDR3 totals 16 residues. CDR1 SGHAT and CDR2 FQNNGV come from the germline V gene. CDR3 in amino acids: CASNSGRGSGDYEQYF.

This chain connects TRBV5-1 to TRBJ1-5; the D call from TCRdb, TRBD1, cannot be confirmed without DNA. The CDR3 has 15 residues. The germline gives CDR1 SGHRS, CDR2 YFSETQ. The CDR3 protein is CASSWGPGANQPQHF.

CDR3: CASSLAAGLHNSPLHF. The chain employs TRBV5-6 and TRBJ1-6; TCRdb's D gene call, TRBD1, goes unchecked for lack of DNA. This CDR3 comprises 16 residues. Germline V gives CDR1 SGHDT, CDR2 YYEEEE.

V gene TRBV3-1 combines with J gene TRBJ2-7; the D call from TCRdb, TRBD1, cannot be confirmed without DNA. The CDR3 sequence is 15 residues long. From germline, CDR1 is LGHDT and CDR2 YNNKEL (reference sequence). The CDR3 spells CASSQGAGSTYEQYF.

The chain combines TRBV5-1 with TRBJ2-7. Germline values: CDR1 SGHRS, CDR2 YFSETQ. CDR3 length: 14 amino acids. CDR3 protein: CASSLVGTSYEQYF.

The chain employs TRBV11-1 and TRBJ2-5. CDR3 length: 14 amino acids. Germline CDR1 reads SGHAT; CDR2 reads FQDESV (reference sequence). CDR3 sequence reads: CASSFSLGGETQYF.

The chain couples TRBV6-5 to TRBJ1-4; TCRdb's assignment of TRBD1 cannot be checked, as there is no DNA. This CDR3 region has 17 residues. CDR1 and CDR2 from the germline V gene are MNHEY and SVGAGI. CDR3 protein: CASSLRGRQGLFEKLFF.

The rearrangement uses TRBV15 and TRBJ1-1; the TCRdb call, TRBD1, lacks DNA for checking. The CDR3 sequence is 12 residues long. Germline CDR1 reads LNHNV; CDR2 reads YYDKDF (reference sequence). The CDR3 sequence is CATSSTGFEAFF.

V gene TRBV14 combines with J gene TRBJ1-2. Germline loops: CDR1 SGHDN, CDR2 FVKESK. The CDR3 totals 14 residues. The CDR3 spells CASSRGTENYGYTF.

CDR3 residues: CASSKTANTEAFF. The J gene is TRBJ1-1, the V gene TRBV19; TCRdb names TRBD1, which stays unverified in the absence of DNA. Germline values: CDR1 LNHDA, CDR2 SQIVND (reference sequence). This CDR3 has 13 residues.

V gene TRBV7-9 combines with J gene TRBJ2-7; TCRdb calls TRBD1, which cannot be checked without DNA. The germline V gene has CDR1 SEHNR and CDR2 FQNEAQ (reference sequence). CDR3 size: 11 residues. This CDR3 reads CASSPGPEQYF.

V and J are TRBV7-3 and TRBJ2-5; TCRdb lists TRBD1, though no DNA is available to test this call. The CDR3 covers 15 residues. Per germline, CDR1 SGHTA and CDR2 FQGTGA. The CDR3 is CASSSYHGAQETQYF.

The rearrangement joins TRBV3-1 to TRBJ1-1; the D call of TRBD1 rests on TCRdb alone, since no DNA is present to check it. Germline V lookup: CDR1 LGHDT, CDR2 YNNKEL (reference sequence). The CDR3 loop spans 12 amino acids. This CDR3 reads CASSQAGTEAFF.

The chain carries TRBV24-1 and TRBJ2-7. CDR3 length: 11 amino acids. Germline V gives CDR1 KGHDR, CDR2 SFDVKD. The CDR3 spells CATSQDYEQYF.

This chain joins TRBV11-2 and TRBJ1-5; without DNA, the TCRdb call of TRBD1 cannot be checked. This CDR3 is 12 amino acids long. The germline gives CDR1 SGHAT, CDR2 FQNNGV. The CDR3 reads CASSIRGQPQHF.

The J gene is TRBJ2-1, the V gene TRBV5-5; TCRdb designates TRBD1, a call that cannot be tested without DNA. Germline CDR1 is SGHKS and CDR2 is YYEKEE (reference sequence). The CDR3 is made up of 16 amino acids. This CDR3 reads CASSLVSGASYNEQFF. The entire variable domain, with the rest obtained from reference TRBV5-5 and TRBJ2-1, is as follows: DAGVTQSPTHLIKTRGQQVTLRCSPISGHKSVSWYQQVLGQGPQFIFQYYEKEERGRGNFPDRFSARQFPNYSSELNVNALLLGDSALYLCASSLVSGASYNEQFFGPGTRLTVL.

The gene calls are TRBV20-1 and TRBJ1-6; the D gene TCRdb calls, TRBD1, cannot be checked with no DNA. This CDR3 spans 13 amino acids. The V gene's germline CDR1 is DFQATT and CDR2 SNEGSKA (reference sequence). CDR3 residues: CSASMGRDSPLHF.

The V call is TRBV7-8, the J call TRBJ2-2; without DNA, the TCRdb call of TRBD1 cannot be checked. There are 16 residues in the CDR3. The V gene's germline CDR1 is SGHVS and CDR2 FQNEAQ. The CDR3 loop is CASSLTTGANTGELFF.

This chain links TRBV5-1 with TRBJ1-2. The CDR3 runs to 14 residues. CDR1 is SGHRS, CDR2 YFSETQ, per germline. The CDR3 region is CASRRDILNYGYTF.

The CDR3 loop reads CASSLGWQDGYTF. This chain joins TRBV7-9 and TRBJ1-2. CDR1 is SEHNR, CDR2 FQNEAQ, per germline (reference sequence). The CDR3 extends over 13 amino acids.

The V gene is TRBV6-2 or TRBV6-3, the J gene TRBJ1-2; as DNA is missing, the TRBD1 call by TCRdb cannot be tested. Germline loops: CDR1 MNHEY, CDR2 SVGEGT. The CDR3 has 14 amino acids. CDR3 region: CASSPPGTSYGYTF.